The entry below describes one T cell receptor (beta chain). Per the authors' pipeline: Estimates of nucleated cell counts were drawn from the amplification of reference gene primers. The repertoire was sequenced with immunoSEQ multiplex PCR; TCRdb's copy has only in-frame clones and lacks some. That table is the source of V, J and clone size, and D and trimming were worked out from the DNA. The repertoire holds around 50,000 clones, with 88% as singletons. This sample was included in a study of blood T cell repertoires in COVID-19. Per the germline V gene, CDR1 is MNHEY and CDR2 is SMNVEV (reference sequence). The CDR3 contains 16 residues. The V segment lost 6 bases and the J segment 4 bases; nucleotides outside the gene matches: 8.

The TCR was taken from a man aged 50 to 59 with active COVID-19. The sample consisted of peripheral blood. The chain combines TRBV27 with TRBJ2-3; the match to TRBD1 covers 12 bases. CDR3 in amino acids: CASSPWGQGASDTQYF. The DNA for the CDR3 is TGTGCCAGCAGCCCCTGGGGACAGGGGGCGTCAGATACGCAGTATTTT.